This T cell receptor beta chain was captured by sequencing in a study of CD8 T cells in ankylosing spondylitis (dated by TCRdb to the late 2010s). Background on the whole study: To find TCR variants linked to disease, the study profiled T cell receptor beta repertoires in ankylosing spondylitis patients and healthy donors. The whole study cohort included over a hundred healthy donors and 25 or so ankylosing spondylitis patients. Peripheral blood was sampled, and synovial fluid was additionally collected from ankylosing spondylitis patients. Here is what the overall study found, with its caveats: A TCR beta motif of eight highly homologous amino acid variants appeared characteristic of blood from ankylosing spondylitis patients. Some of the motif variants had been reported before in the synovial fluid and blood of reactive arthritis patients, a finding that suggests common disease-initiation mechanisms. The disease-linked clones had a CD8+ phenotype and were found at relatively low frequencies in peripheral blood. According to the report, matched synovial fluid samples from ankylosing spondylitis patients were significantly enriched for the disease-linked clones.

V sheds 5 bases and J sheds 0 bases, leaving 5 bases between their ends. From its cysteine to its phenylalanine, the CDR3 spans 12 amino acids. The CDR3 DNA has 36 bases and is translated from base 1. The germline V gene provides CDR1 SNHLY and CDR2 FYNNEI. The table lists this clonotype with many counts. Its antigen has not been determined. The record has no base qualities; no much larger clone is one base away. The instrument was an Illumina HiSeq 2500. Quantitative 5'-RACE with molecular barcodes was used to prepare TCR beta libraries. The study's own analysis went as follows. Disease-linked TCR variants were identified with a new computational method built on a probabilistic model of VDJ rearrangement. TCRdb itself trimmed the public reads at Q25 with fastp, ran MiXCR and retained productive beta chains. Rows are unified per CDR3 protein, each entry keeping the most common DNA and genes. It is TCRdb's table, rather than the study itself, that gives the V and J calls and clone size. Within this sample are hundreds of thousands of distinct CDR3 sequences, with about 12% of them counted one time only. About 0.5% of the sample goes to the ten largest clones.

Sequences were obtained from blood, either unsorted or a sorted T cell fraction (not recorded which). The sequence derives from a male donor with ankylosing spondylitis. The sequence joins TRBV2 to TRBJ2-7; too little of a D gene remains to name it. The DNA sequence is TGTGCCAGCAGTCGAGTCTCCTACGAGCAGTACTTC. Its protein product is CASSRVSYEQYF.